This T cell receptor beta chain was sequenced in a study of shared clonotypes between healthy human individuals. Background on the study: A couple of women and a few men aged 18 to 49 made up the donors.

A remark on this clone: Its antigen is unidentified.

Study-wide results and limits: Generation probabilities were higher for clonotypes shared across all four sorted-subset donors than for unshared ones.

This table comes from immunoSEQ multiplex PCR, and its TCRdb copy is limited to in-frame clones, with some not included. The table shows about 2.5 million clones, with roughly 90% occurring only once. The V gene end was trimmed by 4 bases and the J gene end by 7 bases; junction bases not matched to a gene: 9. This CDR3 is 15 amino acids long. CDR1 SGHTA and CDR2 FQGTGA come from the germline V gene. V usage is TRBV7-3 and J usage is TRBJ2-1, with 8 bases lining up with TRBD2. This TCR came from a man aged 18 to 29 in good health. Some clones in this sample may be carry-over from other donors' samples. The sample comprised naive CD4+ T cells from PBMCs. Indicated subset: CD45RA+ positively selected. Here the CDR3 DNA reads TGTGCCAGCAGCTCAAGCGTCGGCGGGGGGAATGAGCAGTTCTTC. It yields the protein CASSSSVGGGNEQFF.